These T cell receptor beta chains were read from a single sample in a study of a mutant IDH1 vaccine in newly diagnosed glioma. For these receptors, no antigen is known. Repertoires were generated with immunoSEQ multiplex PCR, while TCRdb's copy carries only in-frame clones and drops some. The repertoire includes about 21,000 clones, approximately 89% of them detected once, and 4.5% to 6% sits in the top ten. The sequencing used PBMCs, collected from a glioma patient whose treatment included an IDH1 peptide vaccine. These receptors were collected from a woman aged 40 to 55 with glioma. CDR3s include the opening cysteine and the closing phenylalanine or tryptophan. The order of the fields is D gene, V gene, clone size, J gene, CDR3 protein, CDR3 DNA. A D gene is named only where the DNA matches it firmly. Size values are once, few and many counts, or a class for expanded clones, and some rows have none.

D: TRBD1
V: TRBV7-8
size: once
J: TRBJ1-4
CDR3: CASSEPVGQGGEKLFF
DNA: TGTGCCAGCAGCGAGCCGGTGGGACAGGGTGGGGAAAAACTGTTTTTT

D: -
V: TRBV29-1
size: -
J: TRBJ1-2
CDR3: CSVEYIYGYTF
DNA: TGCAGCGTTGAGTATATCTATGGCTACACCTTC

D: -
V: TRBV6-6
size: -
J: TRBJ1-4
CDR3: CASSYPLSRNEKLFF
DNA: TGTGCCAGCAGTTACCCCCTCTCGAGGAATGAAAAACTGTTTTTT

D: -
V: TRBV2
size: -
J: TRBJ2-7
CDR3: CASSEGRAYEQYF
DNA: TGTGCCAGCAGTGAAGGCCGTGCCTACGAGCAGTACTTC

D: -
V: TRBV5-1
size: few
J: TRBJ2-7
CDR3: CASSPSVESSYEQYF
DNA: TGCGCCAGCAGCCCGAGCGTCGAAAGCTCCTACGAGCAGTACTTC

D: -
V: TRBV6-6
size: -
J: TRBJ1-2
CDR3: CASSLAGSNYGYTF
DNA: TGTGCCAGCAGCCTCGCAGGCTCTAACTATGGCTACACCTTC

D: TRBD1
V: TRBV4-1
size: -
J: TRBJ2-1
CDR3: CASSQGGTGKYNEQFF
DNA: TGCGCCAGCAGCCAAGGCGGGACAGGCAAGTACAATGAGCAGTTCTTC

D: -
V: TRBV11-2
size: -
J: TRBJ2-2
CDR3: CASSLVSGFPGELFF
DNA: TGTGCCAGCAGCTTAGTTTCGGGGTTCCCCGGGGAGCTGTTTTTT

D: TRBD1
V: TRBV30
size: -
J: TRBJ1-3
CDR3: CAWRGDRIGGSGNTIYF
DNA: TGTGCCTGGAGGGGGGACAGGATTGGGGGATCTGGAAACACCATATATTTT

D: -
V: TRBV7-6
size: -
J: TRBJ1-1
CDR3: CASSLDGLNTEAFF
DNA: TGTGCCAGCAGCTTAGACGGCTTGAACACTGAAGCTTTCTTT

D: -
V: TRBV27
size: -
J: TRBJ1-1
CDR3: CASSFKENTEAFF
DNA: TGTGCCAGCAGTTTTAAGGAGAACACTGAAGCTTTCTTT

D: -
V: TRBV4-3
size: -
J: TRBJ1-4
CDR3: CASSQEGAGGSRANEKLFF
DNA: TGCGCCAGCAGCCAAGAGGGGGCAGGCGGAAGCAGAGCTAATGAAAAACTGTTTTTT

D: -
V: TRBV29-1
size: -
J: TRBJ1-4
CDR3: CSVVQENEKLFF
DNA: TGCAGCGTTGTACAGGAGAATGAAAAACTGTTTTTT

D: -
V: TRBV5-1
size: -
J: TRBJ2-1
CDR3: CASSWNRLGPYNEQFF
DNA: TGCGCCAGCAGCTGGAACCGACTAGGCCCTTACAATGAGCAGTTCTTC

D: TRBD1
V: TRBV6-5
size: -
J: TRBJ2-7
CDR3: CASSSPGQGVEQYF
DNA: TGTGCCAGCAGTTCGCCGGGACAGGGCGTCGAGCAGTACTTC

D: -
V: TRBV15
size: once
J: TRBJ1-5
CDR3: CATSRSGTNQPQHF
DNA: TGTGCCACCAGCAGATCGGGGACGAATCAGCCCCAGCATTTT

D: -
V: TRBV29-1
size: -
J: TRBJ2-5
CDR3: CSVGWTEETQYF
DNA: TGCAGCGTTGGATGGACGGAAGAGACCCAGTACTTC

D: TRBD1
V: TRBV7-2
size: -
J: TRBJ2-7
CDR3: CASSPGTGPYEQYF
DNA: TGTGCCAGCAGCCCCGGGACAGGCCCCTACGAGCAGTACTTC

D: TRBD1
V: TRBV6-6
size: -
J: TRBJ1-2
CDR3: CASSQGGTVSNYGYTF
DNA: TGTGCCAGCAGTCAGGGAGGGACAGTCTCTAACTATGGCTACACCTTC

D: TRBD1
V: TRBV7-9
size: -
J: TRBJ2-7
CDR3: CASSPTGGSDEQYF
DNA: TGTGCCAGCAGCCCGACAGGGGGCAGCGACGAGCAGTACTTC

D: -
V: TRBV18
size: -
J: TRBJ1-1
CDR3: CASSPLSGSGTEAFF
DNA: TGTGCCAGCTCACCACTATCTGGGTCGGGGACTGAAGCTTTCTTT

D: -
V: TRBV20-1
size: -
J: TRBJ2-3
CDR3: CSARVEGTQYF
DNA: TGCAGTGCTAGGGTAGAAGGAACGCAGTATTTT

D: -
V: TRBV10-3
size: -
J: TRBJ1-1
CDR3: CAISPTGPNTEAFF
DNA: TGTGCCATCAGTCCCACAGGGCCAAACACTGAAGCTTTCTTT

D: -
V: TRBV7-2
size: -
J: TRBJ2-7
CDR3: CASSLGGAAGEQYF
DNA: TGTGCCAGCAGCTTGGGGGGCGCGGCGGGGGAGCAGTACTTC

D: TRBD1
V: TRBV6-1
size: -
J: TRBJ1-1
CDR3: CASSVRTGVPTEAFF
DNA: TGTGCCAGCAGTGTGCGGACAGGGGTTCCCACTGAAGCTTTCTTT

D: TRBD1
V: TRBV5-1
size: few
J: TRBJ1-1
CDR3: CASSLEQGDTEAFF
DNA: TGCGCCAGCAGCTTGGAACAGGGGGATACTGAAGCTTTCTTT

D: TRBD1
V: TRBV15
size: -
J: TRBJ2-2
CDR3: CATISGGRDTGELFF
DNA: TGTGCCACCATCTCAGGGGGACGGGACACCGGGGAGCTGTTTTTT

D: TRBD1
V: TRBV7-9
size: few
J: TRBJ1-6
CDR3: CASSSDRANSPLHF
DNA: TGTGCCAGCAGCTCCGACAGGGCGAATTCACCCCTCCACTTT

D: -
V: TRBV6-5
size: -
J: TRBJ1-1
CDR3: CASSLTGGKNTEAFF
DNA: TGTGCCAGCAGTTTAACCGGAGGGAAGAACACTGAAGCTTTCTTT

D: -
V: TRBV6-5
size: -
J: TRBJ1-5
CDR3: CASSYSIGNGQPQHF
DNA: TGTGCCAGCAGTTACTCGATAGGGAACGGTCAGCCCCAGCATTTT

D: -
V: TRBV30
size: -
J: TRBJ2-7
CDR3: CAWSAKTSVAFEQYF
DNA: TGTGCCTGGAGCGCTAAGACTAGTGTAGCCTTCGAGCAGTACTTC

D: -
V: TRBV6-5
size: -
J: TRBJ2-7
CDR3: CASSYSPRLEQYF
DNA: TGTGCCAGCAGTTACTCCCCTCGACTAGAGCAGTACTTC